This TCR beta chain was recovered during a study of cytomegalovirus exposure and HLA in healthy donors. The V gene's germline CDR1 is SEHNR and CDR2 FQNEAQ (reference sequence). V lost 3 bases to trimming and J lost 10 bases; unmatched junction nucleotides: 8. This CDR3 is 16 amino acids long. General study points: Earlier analysis yielded a pattern in which most TCR beta V segments were productive about 90% or about 30% of the time.

With respect to this clone: Its antigen is unidentified.

60 Vbeta and 13 Jbeta primers were used in PCR. Using immunoSEQ multiplex PCR, the repertoire was profiled, and TCRdb retains in-frame clones only, with some absent. The table includes fewer than 300,000 clones, 80% detected once. This chain links TRBV7-9 with TRBJ2-1; 14 positions agree with TRBD2. This sequence was found in a girl aged 2 to 9 in good health and CMV-seronegative. Material: PBMCs. CDR3 nucleotides: TGTGCCAGCAGCTTGGTGGGACTAGCGGGAGTCGGGGAGCAGTTCTTC. Translation gives CASSLVGLAGVGEQFF.